The clone carrying this T cell receptor beta chain was seen a handful of times. The antigen is undetermined. This sample was included in a study of T cell responses to AZD1222 COVID-19 vaccine. Study-wide results and limits: The study found Spike-specific TCR breadth and depth rose after two AZD1222 doses. Recipients of AZD1222 seropositive at baseline numbered only 5 to 7. Repertoires in all cases were sampled only once the peak T cell response had passed.

CDR3 length: 14 residues. Trimming left V 5 bases short and J 1 base short, with 12 bases between. CDR1 and CDR2 from the germline V gene are SEHNR and FQNEAQ (reference sequence). Data came from immunoSEQ multiplex PCR; TCRdb stores just in-frame clones and leaves some out. In the table there are 150,000 or so clones, about nine tenths of which are singletons. The sequence was obtained from an adult who had recovered from COVID-19. The specimen was peripheral blood, collected after recovery from COVID-19. The chain carries TRBV7-9 and TRBJ2-7; D is uncertain. The CDR3 here is CASSDRVLSYEQYF. The DNA for the CDR3 is TGTGCCAGCAGCGATCGGGTGCTTTCCTACGAGCAGTACTTC.